The rows below give T cell receptor beta chains drawn from one sample of a study of Ad26.COV2.S vaccination and SARS-CoV-2 variants. TCRdb's copy holds only in-frame clones and misses some; the assay was immunoSEQ multiplex PCR. The table has hundreds of thousands of clones, approximately 86% seen once. The source material was peripheral blood, sampled in a trial of Ad26.COV2.S vaccine versus placebo. The source of these receptors is a person between 18 and 59 years old who received the Ad26.COV2.S COVID-19 vaccine or a placebo. Both conserved end residues are part of each CDR3. The D gene is left open where the match is weak. Expanded clones get a size class; other rows say once, few or many, or leave the size out.

cdr3_nt: TGTGCCAGCAGCCAAGGACAGGGCCGTTACAATGAGCAGTTCTTC
cdr3_aa: CASSQGQGRYNEQFF
j_call: TRBJ2-1
v_call: TRBV6-5
d_call: TRBD1
clone_size: once

cdr3_nt: TGTGCCAGTAGTATACCCTCGACAGGGACCTTAGTTCAGTACTTC
cdr3_aa: CASSIPSTGTLVQYF
j_call: TRBJ2-4
v_call: TRBV19
d_call: TRBD1
clone_size: .

cdr3_nt: TGCGCCAGCAGCCAGGTTACAGGGGACGAGCAGTACTTC
cdr3_aa: CASSQVTGDEQYF
j_call: TRBJ2-7
v_call: TRBV4-3
d_call: TRBD1
clone_size: .

cdr3_nt: TGTGCCAGCTTTCCCCAGGTAGGGAACACTGAAGCTTTCTTT
cdr3_aa: CASFPQVGNTEAFF
j_call: TRBJ1-1
v_call: TRBV7-2
d_call: .
clone_size: .

cdr3_nt: TGCGCCAGCAGTTCCGTAGGCAGTCTCTACGAGCAGTACTTC
cdr3_aa: CASSSVGSLYEQYF
j_call: TRBJ2-7
v_call: TRBV5-1
d_call: .
clone_size: .

cdr3_nt: TGTGCCAGCAGTGATAGACAGGGGAACATTCAGTACTTC
cdr3_aa: CASSDRQGNIQYF
j_call: TRBJ2-4
v_call: TRBV6-1
d_call: TRBD1
clone_size: .

cdr3_nt: TGCGCCAGCAGCTTGGATCCCGGGACTAGCGGGAACAATGAGCAGTTCTTC
cdr3_aa: CASSLDPGTSGNNEQFF
j_call: TRBJ2-1
v_call: TRBV5-1
d_call: TRBD2
clone_size: once

cdr3_nt: TGTGCCAGCAGCTTAGACGGGAGGGCCGGGAATGAGCAGTTCTTC
cdr3_aa: CASSLDGRAGNEQFF
j_call: TRBJ2-1
v_call: TRBV7-9
d_call: TRBD2
clone_size: .

cdr3_nt: TGTGCCAGCAGCCAAGGGGGTTCCCACAATGAGCAGTTCTTC
cdr3_aa: CASSQGGSHNEQFF
j_call: TRBJ2-1
v_call: TRBV3-1/TRBV3-2
d_call: .
clone_size: .

cdr3_nt: TGTGCCAGCAGCTTACATGGACAGCCCACAGATACGCAGTATTTT
cdr3_aa: CASSLHGQPTDTQYF
j_call: TRBJ2-3
v_call: TRBV7-2
d_call: .
clone_size: .

cdr3_nt: TGTGCCAGCAAAGACCCATATGGCTACACCTTC
cdr3_aa: CASKDPYGYTF
j_call: TRBJ1-2
v_call: TRBV9
d_call: .
clone_size: few

cdr3_nt: TGTGCCAGCAGTCGCGATTTCAAAAGTTTTCAGTACTTC
cdr3_aa: CASSRDFKSFQYF
j_call: TRBJ2-4
v_call: TRBV28
d_call: .
clone_size: .

cdr3_nt: TGTGCCGCGAGTACTACGGGACAGGGGGCGGTCAACGAGCAGTACTTC
cdr3_aa: CAASTTGQGAVNEQYF
j_call: TRBJ2-7
v_call: TRBV28
d_call: TRBD1
clone_size: .

cdr3_nt: TGCGCCAGCAGCGTACGCGGGACAGGGGGCCGAGGAGAGACCCAGTACTTC
cdr3_aa: CASSVRGTGGRGETQYF
j_call: TRBJ2-5
v_call: TRBV4-1
d_call: TRBD1
clone_size: .

cdr3_nt: TGTGCCAGCAGGCCCGGGACAGGGGATGAAAAACTGTTTTTT
cdr3_aa: CASRPGTGDEKLFF
j_call: TRBJ1-4
v_call: TRBV28
d_call: TRBD1
clone_size: .

cdr3_nt: TGTGCCAGCAGCCCGGGGACAGGGGGCACACTCGGGAATTCACCCCTCCACTTT
cdr3_aa: CASSPGTGGTLGNSPLHF
j_call: TRBJ1-6
v_call: TRBV3-1/TRBV3-2
d_call: TRBD1
clone_size: .

cdr3_nt: TGTGCCAGTAGTATAGCCTCGGGACAAAGGAATCAGCCCCAGCATTTT
cdr3_aa: CASSIASGQRNQPQHF
j_call: TRBJ1-5
v_call: TRBV19
d_call: .
clone_size: .

cdr3_nt: TGCGCCAGCAGCCAAGAGCTTAGAATGGGGAGGACTCTAGCCAAAAACATTCAGTACTTC
cdr3_aa: CASSQELRMGRTLAKNIQYF
j_call: TRBJ2-4
v_call: TRBV4-3
d_call: .
clone_size: .

cdr3_nt: TGTGCCAGCAGTTCGACTAGGCGGGGCACAGATACGCAGTATTTT
cdr3_aa: CASSSTRRGTDTQYF
j_call: TRBJ2-3
v_call: TRBV27
d_call: .
clone_size: .

cdr3_nt: TGTGCCAGCAGCTACACGGACGTAACCTACGAGCAGTACTTC
cdr3_aa: CASSYTDVTYEQYF
j_call: TRBJ2-7
v_call: TRBV7-9
d_call: .
clone_size: .

cdr3_nt: TGTGCCAGCAGTTTACAGTGGGGGACAACGAACACCGGGGAGCTGTTTTTT
cdr3_aa: CASSLQWGTTNTGELFF
j_call: TRBJ2-2
v_call: TRBV28
d_call: .
clone_size: .

cdr3_nt: TGTGCCATCAGTCAACCCGGGACAGGGGAAGCTTTCTTT
cdr3_aa: CAISQPGTGEAFF
j_call: TRBJ1-1
v_call: TRBV10-3
d_call: TRBD1
clone_size: .